These 30 T cell receptor beta chains came from one sample sequenced in a study of cytomegalovirus exposure and HLA in healthy donors. It was with 60 Vbeta and 13 Jbeta primers that the PCR ran. TCRdb keeps only in-frame clones here, not all; method: immunoSEQ multiplex PCR. The sample records some 170,000 clones, around 80% being singletons. The sequenced material came from PBMCs. The receptors were gathered from a man aged 25 to 40 in good health and CMV-seronegative.

This clone has just a few counts. This rearrangement joins TRBV9 to TRBJ2-7, with TRBD2 matching 13 bases. The V gene end was trimmed by 3 bases and the J gene end by 3 bases; junction bases not matched to a gene: 3. Per the germline V gene, CDR1 is SGDLS and CDR2 is YYNGEE. This CDR3 has 15 residues. CDR3 loop: CASSGGTSGNYEQYF. Written as DNA, the CDR3 is TGTGCCAGCAGCGGGGGGACTAGCGGGAACTACGAGCAGTACTTC.

V is TRBV7-9 and J is TRBJ2-7; 9 positions match TRBD1. The length of the CDR3 is 14 residues. The germline gives CDR1 SEHNR, CDR2 FQNEAQ (reference sequence). V lost 5 bases, J lost 2 bases, and 4 bases stayed unmatched. CDR3 bases: TGTGCCAGCAGCATAACAGGGGGCACCTACGAGCAGTACTTC. As protein: CASSITGGTYEQYF.

The V call is TRBV28, the J call TRBJ1-4; 9 bases match TRBD1. The junction had 17 bases not matched to a gene; V was cut back by 4 bases and J by 8 bases. CDR1 and CDR2 (germline): MDHEN, SYDVKM. The CDR3 has 18 amino acids. The CDR3 region has the DNA TGTGCCAGCAGTTCCGGACGTCTCCGGGACAGGGAACGCGAAAAACTGTTTTTT. It yields the protein CASSSGRLRDREREKLFF.

The gene calls are TRBV27 and TRBJ2-4, with 8 nucleotides matching TRBD1. Germline V lookup: CDR1 MNHEY, CDR2 SMNVEV (reference sequence). The CDR3 has 16 amino acids. With V trimmed by 8 bases and J by 11 bases, 20 bases remained unmatched. CDR3 in DNA: TGTGCCAGCGCCGTCAGGGGGCCTTCCCCGCCAGGATTTCAGTACTTC. Its protein product is CASAVRGPSPPGFQYF.

This clone was detected a few times. The chain employs TRBV13 and TRBJ2-3; D is unresolved. This CDR3 has 15 residues. CDR1 and CDR2 from the germline V gene are PRHDT and FYEKMQ (reference sequence). Deletions cut 1 base from V and 3 bases from J, with 11 bases between. CDR3 DNA sequence: TGTGCCAGCAGCTTAGACACGGTGGAGACAGATACGCAGTATTTT. Amino acid sequence: CASSLDTVETDTQYF.

This chain links TRBV7-9 with TRBJ2-3; maybe TRBD2 (7 bases). Germline CDR1 is SEHNR and CDR2 is FQNEAQ (reference sequence). CDR3 size: 16 residues. With 5 bases removed from V and 0 bases from J, the gap between germline ends came to 15 bases. The CDR3 DNA reads TGTGCCAGCAGCCCGTGGGAGGGGGTTAGCACAGATACGCAGTATTTT. It codes for CASSPWEGVSTDTQYF.

V is TRBV7-9 and J is TRBJ2-1; possibly TRBD2 for D (6 bases). Germline loops: CDR1 SEHNR, CDR2 FQNEAQ (reference sequence). The CDR3 runs to 19 residues. V was clipped by 0 bases and J by 5 bases, with 23 bases between them. The CDR3 protein is CASSLARGWGGGFNNEQFF. The CDR3, as DNA: TGTGCCAGCAGCTTAGCGAGGGGCTGGGGAGGTGGATTTAACAATGAGCAGTTCTTC.

The rearrangement links TRBV4-1 to TRBJ2-4, with 13 bases that match TRBD2. Germline trimming cut 4 bases from V and 0 bases from J; bases unmatched to any gene: 9. The CDR3 contains 19 residues. The V gene's germline CDR1 is MGHRA and CDR2 YSYEKL. The CDR3 spells CASSPVGTSGITAKNIQYF. CDR3 bases: TGCGCCAGCAGCCCCGTGGGGACTAGCGGGATAACAGCCAAAAACATTCAGTACTTC.

The V and J genes are TRBV14 and TRBJ2-1; 7 bases are a match to TRBD2. In germline, CDR1 is SGHDN, CDR2 FVKESK. V was clipped by 0 bases and J by 3 bases; unmatched bases: 2. CDR3 length: 15 residues. The CDR3 protein is CASSQDRGVYNEQFF. CDR3 nucleotides: TGTGCCAGCAGCCAAGACCGGGGGGTCTACAATGAGCAGTTCTTC.

The chain employs TRBV29-1 and TRBJ2-2; maybe TRBD2 (5 bases). The CDR3 has 14 amino acids. Trimming took 8 bases from V and 5 from J, leaving 18 bases between them. Germline assignment: CDR1 SQVTM and CDR2 ANQGSEA. CDR3 protein: CSFRTEASTGELFF. The CDR3, as DNA: TGCAGCTTCCGGACTGAGGCTAGTACCGGGGAGCTGTTTTTT.

This clone was counted a single time. The chain recombines TRBV9 with TRBJ2-1; weak D call: TRBD1 (6 bases). The V gene lost 0 bases and the J gene lost 0 bases, with 10 bases spanning the gap. The CDR3 is 16 amino acids. CDR1 is SGDLS and CDR2 is YYNGEE in the germline V gene. CDR3 nucleotides: TGTGCCAGCAGCGTAGACGACAGGAGCTCCTACAATGAGCAGTTCTTC. It specifies CASSVDDRSSYNEQFF.

The chain has TRBV5-1 and TRBJ1-1, with D maybe TRBD1 (5 bases). The germline gives CDR1 SGHRS, CDR2 YFSETQ. Trimming took 0 bases from V and 0 from J, leaving 9 bases between them. This CDR3 spans 15 amino acids. The CDR3 region has the DNA TGCGCCAGCAGCTTGGAGCGGGGCATGAACACTGAAGCTTTCTTT. It encodes CASSLERGMNTEAFF.

The chain's CDR3 is CASSLERNGELFF. CDR3 nucleotide sequence: TGTGCCAGCAGCTTAGAGCGGAACGGGGAGCTGTTTTTT. This chain joins TRBV13 and TRBJ2-2; possible D gene TRBD2, 5 bases. V lost 1 base, J lost 7 bases, and 7 bases lay in between. Germline assignment: CDR1 PRHDT and CDR2 FYEKMQ (reference sequence). CDR3 length: 13 amino acids.

The chain employs TRBV11-2 and TRBJ2-3; perhaps TRBD2 as D (5 bases). The CDR3 spans 12 residues. Per germline, CDR1 SGHAT and CDR2 FQNNGV. V lost 1 base and J lost 6, with 5 bases in between. The CDR3 is CASSLGGDTQYF. CDR3 nucleotides: TGTGCCAGCAGCTTAGGAGGGGATACGCAGTATTTT.

This clone was recorded only once. The genes are TRBV28 and TRBJ2-1, with D tentatively TRBD2 (5 bases). The V and J ends lost 8 bases and 2 bases respectively, with 10 bases between them. This CDR3 has 13 residues. Germline V gene lookup returns CDR1 MDHEN and CDR2 SYDVKM. As DNA, the CDR3 is TGTGCCAGCCGGCGGGTGACCTACAATGAGCAGTTCTTC. This codes for CASRRVTYNEQFF.

The gene calls are TRBV7-9 and TRBJ1-5, with 9 bases fitting TRBD1. The germline V gene encodes CDR1 SEHNR and CDR2 FQNEAQ (reference sequence). Germline trimming cut 5 bases from V and 5 bases from J; bases unmatched to any gene: 13. This CDR3 contains 17 residues. CDR3 DNA: TGTGCCAGCAGCAATAGCCGTTGGGGGGACAGGGATCAGCCCCAGCATTTT. Amino acid sequence: CASSNSRWGDRDQPQHF.

V and J are TRBV2 and TRBJ2-2, with D hard to call. Germline CDR1 and CDR2: SNHLY and FYNNEI. This CDR3 comprises 13 residues. The V end lost 7 bases, the J end lost 3 bases, and 9 bases lay between the germline ends. Here the CDR3 reads CASMIGDTGELFF. DNA for the CDR3: TGTGCCAGCATGATAGGAGACACCGGGGAGCTGTTTTTT.

This chain uses TRBV28 with TRBJ1-2, with 7 nucleotides matching TRBD1. Germline V gene lookup returns CDR1 MDHEN and CDR2 SYDVKM. This CDR3 has 13 amino acids. Trimming at V came to 5 bases and at J to 2 bases, leaving 2 bases not matched to a gene. The CDR3 is CASSPQGNYGYTF. CDR3 DNA sequence: TGTGCCAGCAGTCCACAGGGGAACTATGGCTACACCTTC.

This chain links TRBV28 with TRBJ2-1; D may be TRBD1 (5 bases). Germline-derived CDR1 and CDR2 are MDHEN and SYDVKM. Trimming took off 5 bases at V and 9 bases at J, with 20 bases between the two ends. The CDR3 has 15 amino acids. CDR3 region: CASSPPPRTISEQFF. The CDR3 coding sequence is TGTGCCAGCAGTCCCCCTCCCAGGACAATAAGTGAGCAGTTCTTC.

The chain is built from TRBV5-4 and TRBJ1-2, with a weak D call TRBD1 (6 bases). Looked up from germline, CDR1 is SGHNT and CDR2 is YYREEE (reference sequence). The CDR3 has 15 amino acids. Trimming cost V 0 bases and J 4 bases, with 13 bases left between them. CDR3 nucleotides: TGTGCCAGCAGCTTGGCCGAGGCAGGGGCCTATGGCTACACCTTC. Translation: CASSLAEAGAYGYTF. The full variable domain, rest sourced from reference TRBV5-4 and TRBJ1-2, is ETGVTQSPTHLIKTRGQQVTLRCSSQSGHNTVSWYQQALGQGPQFIFQYYREEENGRGNFPPRFSGLQFPNYSSELNVNALELDDSALYLCASSLAEAGAYGYTFGSGTRLTVV.

CDR3 DNA: TGTGCCTGGATGGGGGACAGGGGGCCCACCGTGAACACTGAAGCTTTCTTT. This sequence encodes CAWMGDRGPTVNTEAFF. The V call is TRBV30, the J call TRBJ1-1; 12 bases are a match to TRBD1. Germline V gene data show CDR1 as GTSNPN and CDR2 as SVGIG (reference sequence). The CDR3 is made up of 17 amino acids. Germline trimming cut 4 bases from V and 0 bases from J; bases unmatched to any gene: 9.

The V gene is TRBV5-5, the J gene TRBJ2-7; TRBD2 might be the D (5 bases). The CDR3 length is 15 residues. V lost 4 bases and J lost 2, with 16 bases in between. Germline V lookup: CDR1 SGHKS, CDR2 YYEKEE (reference sequence). This CDR3 is CASSPSTSPAYEQYF. The CDR3 DNA reads as TGTGCCAGCAGCCCTAGTACTAGTCCGGCCTACGAGCAGTACTTC.

CDR3 sequence (DNA): TGTGCCAGCAGTCTAGCGGGGGGGACCTACGAGCAGTACTTC. Residues: CASSLAGGTYEQYF. J is TRBJ2-7 and V is TRBV2; 12 nucleotides align to TRBD2. Germline V gene lookup returns CDR1 SNHLY and CDR2 FYNNEI. After removal of 5 bases from V and 2 bases from J, the junction contained 1 base not matched to a gene. This CDR3 has 14 amino acids. Supplemented by reference TRBV2 and TRBJ2-7, the full variable domain reads EPEVTQTPSHQVTQMGQEVILRCVPISNHLYFYWYRQILGQKVEFLVSFYNNEISEKSEIFDDQFSVERPDGSNFTLKIRSTKLEDSAMYFCASSLAGGTYEQYFGPGTRLTVT.

The chain combines TRBV2 with TRBJ2-2, with no clear D. V gave up 3 bases and J gave up 2 bases, with 10 bases separating them. The CDR3 is made up of 15 amino acids. Germline values: CDR1 SNHLY, CDR2 FYNNEI. In DNA form, the CDR3 reads TGTGCCAGCAGTGAGGTCCAGGTTAACACCGGGGAGCTGTTTTTT. Its translation: CASSEVQVNTGELFF.

The CDR3 region is CASRLMNEKLFF. The CDR3 nucleotides are TGTGCCAGCAGACTCATGAATGAAAAACTGTTTTTT. The rearrangement links TRBV7-9 to TRBJ1-4; D is unclear. The CDR3 has 12 residues. V was shortened by 6 bases and J by 5 bases, with 7 bases between the two germline ends. CDR1 and CDR2 (germline): SEHNR, FQNEAQ (reference sequence).

The chain has TRBV28 and TRBJ2-7, with D possibly TRBD2 on 7 matching bases. In germline, CDR1 is MDHEN, CDR2 SYDVKM. The CDR3 is 18 amino acids. With 3 bases removed from V and 0 bases from J, the gap between germline ends came to 21 bases. CDR3 loop: CASSFGGLWRDGSYEQYF. The CDR3 coding sequence is TGTGCCAGCAGTTTCGGGGGGCTCTGGCGGGATGGCTCCTACGAGCAGTACTTC.

The chain couples TRBV10-2 to TRBJ1-3, with D hard to call. The CDR3 is 16 amino acids. Germline V gives CDR1 WSHSY, CDR2 SAAADI. V lost 2 bases to trimming and J lost 2 bases, with 13 bases between them. The CDR3 DNA sequence: TGCGCCAGCAGTGAGAGGTTACTATTTACTGGAAACACCATATATTTT. Translation: CASSERLLFTGNTIYF.

The chain couples TRBV6-4 to TRBJ2-1; no firm D call. V lost 5 bases and J 3 bases, leaving 8 bases between the germline ends. This CDR3 region has 13 residues. Germline-derived CDR1 and CDR2 are MRHNA and SNTAGT. The CDR3, as DNA: TGTGCCAGCAGTAGGAACAGCTACAATGAGCAGTTCTTC. Residues: CASSRNSYNEQFF.

The gene calls are TRBV10-3 and TRBJ1-1; D remains unclear. V shed 6 bases and J shed 2 bases, with 13 bases lying between them. Germline CDR1 is ENHRY and CDR2 is SYGVKD. There are 14 residues in the CDR3. CDR3 sequence: CAIRNSGFNTEAFF. The CDR3 nucleotides are TGTGCCATCAGGAATTCGGGGTTTAACACTGAAGCTTTCTTT.

The V call is TRBV5-4, the J call TRBJ2-7; a possible D gene is TRBD2 (7 bases). CDR1 and CDR2 from the germline V gene are SGHNT and YYREEE (reference sequence). V shed 7 bases and J shed 3 bases, with 14 bases lying between them. The CDR3 totals 13 residues. The CDR3 protein is CASQGGGDYEQYF. CDR3 nucleotides: TGTGCCAGCCAAGGGGGAGGGGACTACGAGCAGTACTTC. Looking up the rest from reference TRBV5-4 and TRBJ2-7 gives the full variable domain: ETGVTQSPTHLIKTRGQQVTLRCSSQSGHNTVSWYQQALGQGPQFIFQYYREEENGRGNFPPRFSGLQFPNYSSELNVNALELDDSALYLCASQGGGDYEQYFGPGTRLTVT.